This TCR beta chain was captured by sequencing in a study of blood T cell repertoires in COVID-19. For the study at large: Sources were T cells, B-cell-depleted T cells, or PBMCs; the material itself was cDNA or gDNA.

Under the authors' procedure: Quantification of nucleated cells was approximated via reference gene primer amplification. Some clones are missing from TCRdb's copy, which holds only in-frame ones; the method was immunoSEQ multiplex PCR. That table furnishes V, J and clone size, whereas the DNA furnished D and trimming. This table holds roughly 150,000 clones, more than 75% found once. V shed 5 bases and J shed 4 bases, with 12 bases lying between them. The CDR3 is 13 residues long. Germline CDR1 and CDR2: LNHDA and SQIVND (reference sequence). Sequenced: peripheral blood. The rearrangement joins TRBV19 to TRBJ2-7, with D perhaps matching TRBD1 (6 bases). This receptor was obtained from a man aged 60 to 75 who had recovered from COVID-19. Here the CDR3 DNA reads TGTGCCAGTAGTTACAGGGAACGGTACGAGCAGTACTTC. It is translated as CASSYRERYEQYF.